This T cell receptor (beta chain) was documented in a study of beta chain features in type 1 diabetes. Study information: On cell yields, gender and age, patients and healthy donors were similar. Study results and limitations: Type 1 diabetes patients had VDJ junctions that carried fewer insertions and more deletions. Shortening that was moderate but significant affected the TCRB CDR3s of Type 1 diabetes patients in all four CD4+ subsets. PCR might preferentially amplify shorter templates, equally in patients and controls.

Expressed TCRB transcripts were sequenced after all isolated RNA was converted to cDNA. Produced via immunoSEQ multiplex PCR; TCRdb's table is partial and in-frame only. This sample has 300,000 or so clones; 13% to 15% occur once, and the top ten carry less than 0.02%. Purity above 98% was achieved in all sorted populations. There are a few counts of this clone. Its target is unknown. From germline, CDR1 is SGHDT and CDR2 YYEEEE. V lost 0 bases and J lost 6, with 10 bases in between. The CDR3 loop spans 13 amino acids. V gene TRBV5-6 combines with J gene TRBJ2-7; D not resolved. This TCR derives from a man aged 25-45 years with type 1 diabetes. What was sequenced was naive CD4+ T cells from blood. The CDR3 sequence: CASSLGRSGEQYF. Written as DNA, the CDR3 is TGTGCCAGCAGCTTGGGTAGGTCGGGCGAGCAGTACTTC.